This T cell receptor (beta chain) was retrieved from a study of identical twins. CDR3 size: 15 residues. Losses at the gene ends were 6 bases for V and 3 bases for J; bases not matched to a gene: 8. Findings and limits, study-wide: Compared with unrelated sharing, twin-shared out-of-frame alpha sequences had more low-probability sequences. The presence of invariant MAIT and iNKT cells could partly confound analyses of zero-insertion sequences.

TCRdb ran MiXCR on the 5' RACE reads and lists one entry per CDR3 protein. The table lists around 690,000 distinct CDR3 sequences, 21% of them singletons. This clonotype was detected only a few times. Its antigen is unknown. The sample also formed part of further work on T cells expressing NK-cell markers. From that report: Sorting in several experiments was restricted by an anti-gamma-delta TCR antibody to alpha-beta TCR T cells.

The clonotype comes from a woman between 18 and 29 years old in good health. The source material was PBMCs. The chain couples TRBV12-3 or TRBV12-4 to TRBJ2-7; 10 bases line up with TRBD1. The CDR3 region has the DNA TGTGCCAGCAGGGGAGCCGGGACAGGGGACTACGAGCAGTACTTC. Residues: CASRGAGTGDYEQYF.